The clone carrying this T cell receptor (beta chain) has only a few counts. Its specificity is not known. The data were obtained in a study of cytomegalovirus exposure and HLA in healthy donors. Study overall: A later analysis reported the approximately 120 validation repertoires used the same platform as the 500 to 800 first-cohort repertoires. Study outcomes and limitations: Despite most TCR sequences being rare, some public TCRs occurred in many donors.

Profiling relied on immunoSEQ multiplex PCR, and the TCRdb table lists in-frame clones only, not all of them. Here the sample spans about 69,000 clones, about 95% being singletons. The donors were in the roughly 120-subject validation cohort, distinct from the approximately 670-subject first cohort. The CDR3 spans 13 residues. V shed 5 bases, J shed 5 bases, and the junction held 8 bases outside the gene matches. The germline V gene encodes CDR1 GTSNPN and CDR2 SVGIG (reference sequence). The sample consisted of PBMCs. The chain combines TRBV30 with TRBJ1-1, with TRBD1 identical over 7 bases. The sequence derives from a woman younger than 30 in good health and CMV-seronegative. In DNA, the CDR3 is TGTGCCTGGTCCCAGGGGGTGTTAACTGAAGCTTTCTTT. The encoded protein is CAWSQGVLTEAFF.